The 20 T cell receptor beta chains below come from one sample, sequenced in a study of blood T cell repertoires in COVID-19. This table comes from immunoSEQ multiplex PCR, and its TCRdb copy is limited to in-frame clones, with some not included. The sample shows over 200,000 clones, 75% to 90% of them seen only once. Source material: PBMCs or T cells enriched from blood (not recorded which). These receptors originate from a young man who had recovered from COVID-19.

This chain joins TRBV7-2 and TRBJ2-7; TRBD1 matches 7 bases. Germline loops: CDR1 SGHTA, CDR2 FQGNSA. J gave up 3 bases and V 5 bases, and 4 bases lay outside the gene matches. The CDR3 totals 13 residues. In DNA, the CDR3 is TGTGCCAGCAGCGTCCCAGGGGGCTACGAGCAGTACTTC. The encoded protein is CASSVPGGYEQYF.

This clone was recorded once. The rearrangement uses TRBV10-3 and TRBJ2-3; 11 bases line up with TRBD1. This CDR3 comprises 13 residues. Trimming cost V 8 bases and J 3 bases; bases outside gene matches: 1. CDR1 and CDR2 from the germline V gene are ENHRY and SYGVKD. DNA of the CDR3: TGTGCCATCGGGACAGGGGGAACAGATACGCAGTATTTT. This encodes CAIGTGGTDTQYF.

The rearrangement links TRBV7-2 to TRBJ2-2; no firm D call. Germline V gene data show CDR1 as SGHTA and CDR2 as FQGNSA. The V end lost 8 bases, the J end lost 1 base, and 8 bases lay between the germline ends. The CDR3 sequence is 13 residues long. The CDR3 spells CASLRLNTGELFF. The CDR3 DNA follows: TGTGCCAGCCTAAGACTGAACACCGGGGAGCTGTTTTTT.

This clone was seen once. CDR3 loop: CASAPGQGNNEQFF. The CDR3 nucleotides are TGTGCCAGCGCCCCCGGTCAGGGAAACAATGAGCAGTTCTTC. The J gene is TRBJ2-1, the V gene TRBV6-1, with D maybe TRBD1 (5 bases). Germline assignment: CDR1 MNHNS and CDR2 SASEGT. The CDR3 covers 14 residues. Deletions cut 8 bases from V and 5 bases from J, with 16 bases between.

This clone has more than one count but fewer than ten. The CDR3 DNA reads as TGTGCCAGCAGTGAAGCTGGGGGAGGTGGAAACACCATATATTTT. This gives the protein CASSEAGGGGNTIYF. This chain joins TRBV6-1 and TRBJ1-3, with D tentatively TRBD1 (5 bases). Trimming pared 0 bases from V and 3 bases from J, leaving 9 bases between. The CDR3 is 15 amino acids. CDR1 is MNHNS, CDR2 SASEGT, per germline.

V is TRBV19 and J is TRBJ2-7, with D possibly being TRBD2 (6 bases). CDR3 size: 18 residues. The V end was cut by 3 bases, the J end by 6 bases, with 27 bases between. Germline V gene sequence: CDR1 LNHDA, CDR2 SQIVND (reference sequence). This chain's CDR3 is CASSIRGYSGTSGREQYF. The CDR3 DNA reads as TGTGCCAGTAGTATTAGGGGATATAGCGGAACGTCGGGGCGCGAGCAGTACTTC.

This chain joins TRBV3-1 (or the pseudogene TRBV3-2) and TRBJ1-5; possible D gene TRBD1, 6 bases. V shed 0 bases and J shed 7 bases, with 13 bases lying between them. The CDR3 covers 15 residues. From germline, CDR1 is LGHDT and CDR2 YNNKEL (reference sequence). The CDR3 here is CASSQDRGARQPQHF. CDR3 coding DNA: TGTGCCAGCAGCCAAGATCGGGGGGCAAGGCAGCCCCAGCATTTT.

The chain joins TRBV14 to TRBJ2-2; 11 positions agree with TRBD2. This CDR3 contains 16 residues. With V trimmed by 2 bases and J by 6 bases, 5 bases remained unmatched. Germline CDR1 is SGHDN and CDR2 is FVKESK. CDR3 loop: CASSQTGLAGPGELFF. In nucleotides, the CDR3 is TGTGCCAGCAGCCAAACAGGACTAGCGGGCCCCGGGGAGCTGTTTTTT.

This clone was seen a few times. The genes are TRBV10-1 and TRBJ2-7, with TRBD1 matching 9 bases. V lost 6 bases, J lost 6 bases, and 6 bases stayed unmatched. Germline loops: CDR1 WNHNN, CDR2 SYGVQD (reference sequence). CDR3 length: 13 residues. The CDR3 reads CASSGTGFAEQYF. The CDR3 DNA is TGCGCCAGCAGCGGGACAGGGTTTGCCGAGCAGTACTTC.

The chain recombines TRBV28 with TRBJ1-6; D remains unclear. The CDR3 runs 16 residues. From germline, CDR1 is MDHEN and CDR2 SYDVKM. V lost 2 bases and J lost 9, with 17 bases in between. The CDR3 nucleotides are TGTGCCAGCAGTTTAGCACTTCCCTCGGGTAGTTCACCCCTCCACTTT. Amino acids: CASSLALPSGSSPLHF.

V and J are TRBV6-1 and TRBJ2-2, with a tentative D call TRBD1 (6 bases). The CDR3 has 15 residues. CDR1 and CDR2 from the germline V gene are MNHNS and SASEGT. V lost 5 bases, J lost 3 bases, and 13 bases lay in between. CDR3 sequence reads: CASSPHRQDTGELFF. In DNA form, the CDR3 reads TGTGCCAGCAGTCCCCATCGACAGGACACCGGGGAGCTGTTTTTT.

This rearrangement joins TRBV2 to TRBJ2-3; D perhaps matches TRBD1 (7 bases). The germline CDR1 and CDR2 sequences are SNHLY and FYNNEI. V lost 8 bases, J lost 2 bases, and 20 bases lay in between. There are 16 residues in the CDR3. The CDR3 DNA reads TGTGCCAGCGGCGGGATCCCCAGGGGGTACACAGATACGCAGTATTTT. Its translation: CASGGIPRGYTDTQYF.

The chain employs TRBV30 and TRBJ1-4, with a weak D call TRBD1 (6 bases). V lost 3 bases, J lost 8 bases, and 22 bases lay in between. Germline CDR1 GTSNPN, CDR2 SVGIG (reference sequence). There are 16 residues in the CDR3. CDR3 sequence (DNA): TGTGCCTGGAGACGGACAGAACTTAATGAAATCGAAAAACTGTTTTTT. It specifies CAWRRTELNEIEKLFF.

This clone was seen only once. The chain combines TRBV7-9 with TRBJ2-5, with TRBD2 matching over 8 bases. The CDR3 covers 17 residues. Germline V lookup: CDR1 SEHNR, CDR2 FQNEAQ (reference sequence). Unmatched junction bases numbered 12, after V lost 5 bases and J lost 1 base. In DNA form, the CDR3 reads TGTGCCAGCAGCCGTAGGGCCTTCGCGGGGGGCCAAGAGACCCAGTACTTC. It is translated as CASSRRAFAGGQETQYF.

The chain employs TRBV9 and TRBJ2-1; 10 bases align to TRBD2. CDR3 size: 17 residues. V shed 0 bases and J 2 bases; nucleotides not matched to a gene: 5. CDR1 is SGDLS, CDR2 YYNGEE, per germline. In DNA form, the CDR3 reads TGTGCCAGCAGCGTAGGATCTAGCGGGGGCACCTACAATGAGCAGTTCTTC. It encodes CASSVGSSGGTYNEQFF. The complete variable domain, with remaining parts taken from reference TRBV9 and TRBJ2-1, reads DSGVTQTPKHLITATGQRVTLRCSPRSGDLSVYWYQQSLDQGLQFLIQYYNGEERAKGNILERFSAQQFPDLHSELNLSSLELGDSALYFCASSVGSSGGTYNEQFFGPGTRLTVL.

The CDR3 nucleotides read TGTGCCAGCAGCTCGCGGACAGCGGCCTACGAGCAGTACTTC. Residues: CASSSRTAAYEQYF. The V call is TRBV7-2, the J call TRBJ2-7; maybe TRBD1 (6 bases). Between the trimmed V and J ends, which lost 4 bases and 2 bases, there was a span of 12 bases. CDR3 length equals 14 residues. Germline-derived CDR1 and CDR2 are SGHTA and FQGNSA. Supplemented by reference TRBV7-2 and TRBJ2-7, the full variable domain reads GAGVSQSPSNKVTEKGKDVELRCDPISGHTALYWYRQSLGQGLEFLIYFQGNSAPDKSGLPSDRFSAERTGGSVSTLTIQRTQQEDSAVYLCASSSRTAAYEQYFGPGTRLTVT.

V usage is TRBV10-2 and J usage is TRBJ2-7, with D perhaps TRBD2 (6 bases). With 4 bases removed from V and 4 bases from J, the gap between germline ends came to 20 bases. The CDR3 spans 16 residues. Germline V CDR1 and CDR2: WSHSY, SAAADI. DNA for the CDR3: TGCGCCAGCAGTGGTAGGCTCGAGGGACTTGGGTACGAGCAGTACTTC. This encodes CASSGRLEGLGYEQYF.

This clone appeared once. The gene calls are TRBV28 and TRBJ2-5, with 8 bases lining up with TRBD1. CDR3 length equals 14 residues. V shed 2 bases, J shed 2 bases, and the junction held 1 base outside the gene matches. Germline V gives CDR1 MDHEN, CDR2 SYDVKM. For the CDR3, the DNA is TGTGCCAGCAGTTTAGGGACAGGACAAGAGACCCAGTACTTC. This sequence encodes CASSLGTGQETQYF.

The CDR3 bases are TGTGCCACCAGTGATCCTGGGAGGTCCGGGGAGCTGTTTTTT. Amino acid sequence: CATSDPGRSGELFF. The gene calls are TRBV24-1 and TRBJ2-2; TRBD2 is a possible D gene (6 bases). This CDR3 comprises 14 residues. Trimming left V 3 bases short and J 6 bases short, with 10 bases between. Germline CDR1 KGHDR, CDR2 SFDVKD.

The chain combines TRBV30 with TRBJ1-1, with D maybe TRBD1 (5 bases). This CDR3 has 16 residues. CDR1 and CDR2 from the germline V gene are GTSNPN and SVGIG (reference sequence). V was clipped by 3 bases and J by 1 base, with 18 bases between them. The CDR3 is CAWRGFGAVKNTEAFF. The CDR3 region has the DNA TGTGCCTGGAGGGGGTTTGGGGCAGTGAAGAACACTGAAGCTTTCTTT.